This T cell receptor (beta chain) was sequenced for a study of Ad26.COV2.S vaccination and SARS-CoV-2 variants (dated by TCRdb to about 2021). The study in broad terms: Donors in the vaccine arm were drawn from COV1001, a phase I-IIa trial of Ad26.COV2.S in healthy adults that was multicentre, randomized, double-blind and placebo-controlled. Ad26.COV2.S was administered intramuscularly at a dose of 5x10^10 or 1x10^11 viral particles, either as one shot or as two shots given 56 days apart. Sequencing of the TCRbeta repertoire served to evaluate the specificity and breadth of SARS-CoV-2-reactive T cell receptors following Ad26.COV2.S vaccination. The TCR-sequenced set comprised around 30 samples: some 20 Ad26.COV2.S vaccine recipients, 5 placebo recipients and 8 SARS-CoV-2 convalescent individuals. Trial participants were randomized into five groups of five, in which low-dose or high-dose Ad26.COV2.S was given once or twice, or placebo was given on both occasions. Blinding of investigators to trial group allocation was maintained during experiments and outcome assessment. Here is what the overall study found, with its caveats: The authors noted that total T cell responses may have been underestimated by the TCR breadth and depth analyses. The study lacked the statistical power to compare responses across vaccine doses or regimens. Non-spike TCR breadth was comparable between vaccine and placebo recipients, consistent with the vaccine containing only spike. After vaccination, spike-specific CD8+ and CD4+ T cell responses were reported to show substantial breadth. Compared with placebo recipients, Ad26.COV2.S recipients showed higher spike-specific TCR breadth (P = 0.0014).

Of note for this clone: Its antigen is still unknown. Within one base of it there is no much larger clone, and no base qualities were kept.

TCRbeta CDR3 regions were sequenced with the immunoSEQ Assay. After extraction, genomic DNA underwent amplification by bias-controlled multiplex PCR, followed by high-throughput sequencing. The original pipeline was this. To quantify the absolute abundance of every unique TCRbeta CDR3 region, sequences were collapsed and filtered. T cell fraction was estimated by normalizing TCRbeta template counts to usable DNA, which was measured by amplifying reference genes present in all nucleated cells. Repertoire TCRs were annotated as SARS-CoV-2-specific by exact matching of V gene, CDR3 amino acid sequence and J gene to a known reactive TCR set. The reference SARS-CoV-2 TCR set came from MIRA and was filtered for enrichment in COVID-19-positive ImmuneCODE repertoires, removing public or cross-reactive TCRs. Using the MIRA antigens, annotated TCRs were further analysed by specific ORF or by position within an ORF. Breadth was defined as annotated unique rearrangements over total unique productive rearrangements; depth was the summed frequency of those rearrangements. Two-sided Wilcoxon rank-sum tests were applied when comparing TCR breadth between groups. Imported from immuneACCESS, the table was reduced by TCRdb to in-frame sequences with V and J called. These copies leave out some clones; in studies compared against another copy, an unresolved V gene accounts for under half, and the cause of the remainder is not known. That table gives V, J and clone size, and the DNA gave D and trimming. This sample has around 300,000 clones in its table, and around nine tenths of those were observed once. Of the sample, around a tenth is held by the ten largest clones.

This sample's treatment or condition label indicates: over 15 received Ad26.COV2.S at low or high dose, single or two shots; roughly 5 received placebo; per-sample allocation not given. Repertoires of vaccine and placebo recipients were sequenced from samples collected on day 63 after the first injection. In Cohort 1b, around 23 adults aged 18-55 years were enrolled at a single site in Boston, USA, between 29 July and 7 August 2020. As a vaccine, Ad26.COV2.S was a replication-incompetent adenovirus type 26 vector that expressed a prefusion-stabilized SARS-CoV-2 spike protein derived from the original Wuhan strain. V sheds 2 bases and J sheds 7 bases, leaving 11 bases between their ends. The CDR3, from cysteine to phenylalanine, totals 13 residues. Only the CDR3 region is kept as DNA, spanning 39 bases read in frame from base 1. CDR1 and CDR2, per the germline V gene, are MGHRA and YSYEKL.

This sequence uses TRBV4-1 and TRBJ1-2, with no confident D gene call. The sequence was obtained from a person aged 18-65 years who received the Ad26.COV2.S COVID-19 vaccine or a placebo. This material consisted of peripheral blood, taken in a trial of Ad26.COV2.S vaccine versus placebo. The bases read TGCGCCAGCAGCCAAATAGGCGTTGGTGGCTACACCTTC. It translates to CASSQIGVGGYTF.